This T cell receptor beta chain derives from a study of radiotherapy plus CTLA-4 blockade in lung cancer. Study details: Disease control was seen in over 25% of patients, objective responses in around 20%.

The CDR3 covers 15 residues. The germline V gene has CDR1 MGHRA and CDR2 YSYEKL. Losses at the gene ends were 5 bases for V and 12 bases for J; bases not matched to a gene: 15. Study-wide results and limits: Early blood T cell clone changes and increased post-radiation serum interferon-beta were reportedly the strongest response predictors. Radiotherapy with ipilimumab was followed by blood expansion of tumor-derived clones.

Notes on this clone: The antigen remains undetermined.

Sequenced by immunoSEQ multiplex PCR; TCRdb stores in-frame clones only, minus some. The repertoire holds 58,000 or so clones, less than 85% seen once, with 16% in the top ten. This TCR was recovered from a human donor with non-small cell lung cancer who had a complete response to radiotherapy plus ipilimumab. The source material was peripheral blood, sampled from a patient treated with radiotherapy plus ipilimumab. The chain is built from TRBV4-1 and TRBJ1-2, with TRBD1 matching 10 bases. The CDR3 spells CASSYDRGRPASNTF. The CDR3 coding sequence is TGCGCCAGCAGCTACGACAGGGGGCGGCCGGCTAGCAACACCTTC.